Listed below are T cell receptor beta chains from one sample, sequenced in a study of T cell repertoires in cytomegalovirus infection. Via MiXCR, TCRdb re-called the reads, giving one row per CDR3 protein. The profile shows about 160,000 distinct CDR3 sequences, approximately 17% of them singletons. The sequenced sample was CD8+ T cells from PBMCs. These receptors all stem from a human donor in good health (CMV status not recorded). Some clones in this sample may be carry-over from other donors' samples. Each CDR3 is given with its conserved first and last residue. The D gene is left open where the match is weak. Clone sizes are given selectively: once, few, many, or a class where the clone is expanded.

NA TRBJ2-1 TRBV12-3/TRBV12-4 NA TGTGCCAGCAGTCCTTGGGGCTCCTACAATGAGCAGTTCTTC CASSPWGSYNEQFF
NA TRBJ2-1 TRBV19 NA TGTGCCAGTGGGTGGACAGCGAGCTCCTACAATGAGCAGTTCTTC CASGWTASSYNEQFF
NA TRBJ1-1 TRBV7-9 NA TGTGCCAGCAGTAATCAAGGGAACCGAATGAACACTGAAGCTTTCTTT CASSNQGNRMNTEAFF
TRBD2 TRBJ2-1 TRBV5-6 NA TGTGCCAGCAGCTTGATGACTAGCGGGAACAATGAGCAGTTCTTC CASSLMTSGNNEQFF
NA TRBJ2-3 TRBV27 NA TGTGCCAGCAGTTTATACACCCCAGTTACAGATACGCAGTATTTT CASSLYTPVTDTQYF
NA TRBJ1-5 TRBV7-2 NA TGTGCCAGCAGCTTTGTGCGGCCCGGGGGAGATCAGCCCCAGCATTTT CASSFVRPGGDQPQHF
TRBD1 TRBJ2-7 TRBV7-9 NA TGTGCCAGCAGCTGGACAGGAACCTACGAGCAGTACTTC CASSWTGTYEQYF
TRBD2 TRBJ2-7 TRBV28 NA TGTGCCAGCAGTTTAAATCTGTGGGAGCGGGAGGCTTACGAGCAGTACTTC CASSLNLWEREAYEQYF
TRBD2 TRBJ2-1 TRBV28 NA TGTGCCAGCAGTCCCATAGCGGGAGGGGCGAGGAATGAGCAGTTCTTC CASSPIAGGARNEQFF
NA TRBJ2-2 TRBV11-2 NA TGTGCCAGCAGCTTAGCTTCAAAGAGGTCGGGGAACACCGGGGAGCTGTTTTTT CASSLASKRSGNTGELFF
NA TRBJ2-7 TRBV6-2/TRBV6-3 NA TGTGCCAGCAGTTATCGGGATCCCACCTACGAGCAGTACTTC CASSYRDPTYEQYF
TRBD1 TRBJ2-7 TRBV7-8 NA TGTGCCAGCAGCCCCGACAGGGGTCCCGAGCAGTACTTC CASSPDRGPEQYF
NA TRBJ1-2 TRBV6-8 NA TGTGCCAGCAAAGGAGAGGGCTACACCTTC CASKGEGYTF
NA TRBJ2-3 TRBV7-8 NA TGTGCCAGCAGCTTCCGGGCCCCGGTAGATACGCAGTATTTT CASSFRAPVDTQYF
NA TRBJ1-2 TRBV6-5 many TGTGCCAGCAATAATGGGGGGTTCCTAGGCTATGGCTACACCTTC CASNNGGFLGYGYTF
TRBD2 TRBJ2-5 TRBV2 many TGTGCCAGCAGTCCGACTAGCGGGAGCCTAGAGACCCAGTACTTC CASSPTSGSLETQYF
NA TRBJ2-7 TRBV20-1 NA TGCAGCGCCTGGGCCCCCAGGCCCTCGGGCTACGAGCAGTACTTC CSAWAPRPSGYEQYF
TRBD2 TRBJ2-7 TRBV20-1 NA TGCAGTGCTGTGACTAGCGTCACCTACGAGCAGTACTTC CSAVTSVTYEQYF
NA TRBJ2-7 TRBV10-3 NA TGTGCCATCAGTGAGTCGTTGACAGTCTACGAGCAGTACTTC CAISESLTVYEQYF